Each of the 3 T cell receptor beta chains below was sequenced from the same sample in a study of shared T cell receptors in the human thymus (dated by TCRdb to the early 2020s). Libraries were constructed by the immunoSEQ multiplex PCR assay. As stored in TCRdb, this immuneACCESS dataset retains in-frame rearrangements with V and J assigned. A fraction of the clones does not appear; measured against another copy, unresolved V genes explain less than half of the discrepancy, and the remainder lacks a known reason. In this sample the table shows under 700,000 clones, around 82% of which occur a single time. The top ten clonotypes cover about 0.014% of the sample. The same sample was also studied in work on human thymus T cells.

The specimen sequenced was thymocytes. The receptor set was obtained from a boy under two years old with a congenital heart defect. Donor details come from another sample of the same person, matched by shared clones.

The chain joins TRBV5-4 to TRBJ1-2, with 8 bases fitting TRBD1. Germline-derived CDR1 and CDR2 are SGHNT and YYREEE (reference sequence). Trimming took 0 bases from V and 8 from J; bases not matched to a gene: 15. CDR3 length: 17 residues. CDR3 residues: CASSLGNPGTGICGYTF. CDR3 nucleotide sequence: TGTGCCAGCAGCTTGGGAAACCCCGGGACAGGAATTTGCGGCTACACCTTC.

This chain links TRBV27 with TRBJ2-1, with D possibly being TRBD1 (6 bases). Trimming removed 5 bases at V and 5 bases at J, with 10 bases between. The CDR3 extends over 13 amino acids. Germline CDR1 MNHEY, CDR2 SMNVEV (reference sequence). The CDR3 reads CASSPGTNNEQFF. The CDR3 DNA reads TGTGCCAGCAGTCCCGGGACAAACAATGAGCAGTTCTTC.

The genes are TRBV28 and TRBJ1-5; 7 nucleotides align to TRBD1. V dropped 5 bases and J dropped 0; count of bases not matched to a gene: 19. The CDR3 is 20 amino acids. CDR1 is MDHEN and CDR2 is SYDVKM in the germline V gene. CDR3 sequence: CASSTGSDREGADSNQPQHF. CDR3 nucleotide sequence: TGTGCCAGCAGTACCGGCTCCGACAGGGAAGGAGCCGATAGCAATCAGCCCCAGCATTTT.